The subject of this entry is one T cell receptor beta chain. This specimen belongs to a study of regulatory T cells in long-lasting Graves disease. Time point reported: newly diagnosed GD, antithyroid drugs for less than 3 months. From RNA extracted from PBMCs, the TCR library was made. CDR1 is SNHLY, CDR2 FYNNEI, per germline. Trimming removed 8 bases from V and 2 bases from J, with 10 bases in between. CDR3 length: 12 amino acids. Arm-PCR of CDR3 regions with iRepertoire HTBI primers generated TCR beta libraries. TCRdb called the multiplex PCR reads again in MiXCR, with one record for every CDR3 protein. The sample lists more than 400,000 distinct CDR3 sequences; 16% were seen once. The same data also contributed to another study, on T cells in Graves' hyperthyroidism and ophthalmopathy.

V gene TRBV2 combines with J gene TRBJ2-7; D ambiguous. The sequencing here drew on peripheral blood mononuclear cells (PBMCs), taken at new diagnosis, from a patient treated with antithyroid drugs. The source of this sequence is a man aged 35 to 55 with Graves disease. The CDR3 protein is CASGGGPYEQYF. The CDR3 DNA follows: TGTGCCAGCGGTGGCGGACCCTACGAGCAGTACTTC.